A selection of T cell receptor beta chains follows, all from one sample in a study of OX40 agonist ivuxolimab in advanced cancers. The data were produced by immunoSEQ multiplex PCR, yet TCRdb's version contains in-frame clones alone and is incomplete. Counted here are tens of thousands of clones, roughly nine tenths occurring once; the ten biggest clones make up around 2.5%. The sequences come from CD4+ or CD8+ T cells sorted from blood, collected in a trial of the OX40 agonist ivuxolimab. These receptors all stem from an adult with an advanced solid tumor such as melanoma, head and neck, liver or kidney cancer. CDR3s leave out the opening cysteine and the closing phenylalanine or tryptophan. Clone size is given for some rows only: seen once, a few or many times, or a class if the clone is expanded.

v_gene: TRBV19; abundance: once; CDR3aa: ASSGQVHNEQF
v_gene: TRBV7-9; abundance: .; CDR3aa: ASSLVSGDYGYT
v_gene: TRBV19; abundance: .; CDR3aa: ASSWGGIDTQY
v_gene: TRBV5-4; abundance: once; CDR3aa: ASSSKTSGRETQY
v_gene: TRBV2; abundance: .; CDR3aa: ASTEPDTQY
v_gene: TRBV7-9; abundance: .; CDR3aa: ASSPTTANTGELF
v_gene: TRBV28; abundance: .; CDR3aa: ASIGLRNYNEQF
v_gene: TRBV19; abundance: .; CDR3aa: ASSVNRGSYGYT
v_gene: TRBV10-3; abundance: .; CDR3aa: AISAGSGSVNEQF
v_gene: TRBV5-1; abundance: .; CDR3aa: ASSSTPGLAGNEQF
v_gene: TRBV5-1; abundance: few; CDR3aa: ASSRDYGAYEQY
v_gene: TRBV19; abundance: .; CDR3aa: ASSRTAYEQY